The clone carrying this T cell receptor (beta chain) was found a few times. Its target is not known. The data stem from a study of response to subunit inactivated influenza vaccine. The CDR3 covers 16 residues. Germline V CDR1 and CDR2: MNHGY, SVAAGI. V trimming: 5 bases; J trimming: 3 bases; junction bases outside the gene matches: 9. TCRdb used MiXCR to reprocess the RT-PCR reads, holding one entry per CDR3 protein. The sample lists more than 400,000 distinct CDR3 sequences; around 7.9% were seen once. Study observations and caveats: T cells newly recruited by each seasonal influenza vaccination are few, the authors suggested.

V is TRBV6-9 and J is TRBJ2-7; TRBD2 aligns across 11 bases. The sequence derives from a man between 50 and 70 years old who received an inactivated influenza vaccine. The sequences come from PBMCs from blood, collected roughly 24 months after vaccination. CDR3 residues: CASSPIGTSGSYEQYF. The CDR3 DNA is TGTGCCAGCAGTCCCATCGGGACTAGCGGTAGCTACGAGCAGTACTTC.